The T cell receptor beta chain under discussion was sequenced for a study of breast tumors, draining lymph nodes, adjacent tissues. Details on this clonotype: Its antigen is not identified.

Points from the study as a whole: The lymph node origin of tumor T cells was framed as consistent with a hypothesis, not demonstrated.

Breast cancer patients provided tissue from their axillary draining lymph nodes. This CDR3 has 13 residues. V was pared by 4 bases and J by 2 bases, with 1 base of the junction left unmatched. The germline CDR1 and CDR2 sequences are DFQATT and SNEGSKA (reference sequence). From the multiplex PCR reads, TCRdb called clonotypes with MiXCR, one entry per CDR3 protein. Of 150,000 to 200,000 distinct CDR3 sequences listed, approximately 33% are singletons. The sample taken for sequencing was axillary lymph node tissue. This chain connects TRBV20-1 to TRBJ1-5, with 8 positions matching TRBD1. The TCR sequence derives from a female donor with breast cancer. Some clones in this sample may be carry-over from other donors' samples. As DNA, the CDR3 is TGCAGTGCTAAGGGACAGGGCAATCAGCCCCAGCATTTT. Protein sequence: CSAKGQGNQPQHF.